This TCR beta chain was recovered during a study of CD8 T cells in ankylosing spondylitis. Quantitative 5'-RACE with molecular barcodes was used to make the TCR beta libraries. TCRdb redid the calling of the 5' RACE reads with MiXCR, one entry per CDR3 protein. There are fewer than 550,000 distinct CDR3 sequences in the sample; about 5.2% occur only once, and under 4.5% lies in the top ten. Overall study findings and caveats: CD8+ disease-linked clones were present at relatively low frequencies in blood. Earlier work had already found some motif variants in reactive arthritis synovial fluid and blood. Reports say disease-linked clones showed up significantly more in matched ankylosing spondylitis synovial fluid. Apparently characteristic of ankylosing spondylitis blood was a TCR beta motif (roughly eight highly homologous variants).

As regards this clonotype: The antigen is unknown.

Germline-derived CDR1 and CDR2 are SGHTA and FQGNSA. The CDR3 is 15 amino acids. Trimming took 2 bases from V and 3 from J, leaving 13 bases between them. Sample: blood, either unsorted or a sorted T cell fraction (not recorded which). The chain employs TRBV7-2 and TRBJ1-2; TRBD1 is a possible D gene (5 bases). This clonotype was sampled from a male donor with ankylosing spondylitis. CDR3 residues: CASSLSGGTYYGYTF. DNA for the CDR3: TGTGCCAGCAGCTTAAGCGGGGGTACCTACTATGGCTACACCTTC.